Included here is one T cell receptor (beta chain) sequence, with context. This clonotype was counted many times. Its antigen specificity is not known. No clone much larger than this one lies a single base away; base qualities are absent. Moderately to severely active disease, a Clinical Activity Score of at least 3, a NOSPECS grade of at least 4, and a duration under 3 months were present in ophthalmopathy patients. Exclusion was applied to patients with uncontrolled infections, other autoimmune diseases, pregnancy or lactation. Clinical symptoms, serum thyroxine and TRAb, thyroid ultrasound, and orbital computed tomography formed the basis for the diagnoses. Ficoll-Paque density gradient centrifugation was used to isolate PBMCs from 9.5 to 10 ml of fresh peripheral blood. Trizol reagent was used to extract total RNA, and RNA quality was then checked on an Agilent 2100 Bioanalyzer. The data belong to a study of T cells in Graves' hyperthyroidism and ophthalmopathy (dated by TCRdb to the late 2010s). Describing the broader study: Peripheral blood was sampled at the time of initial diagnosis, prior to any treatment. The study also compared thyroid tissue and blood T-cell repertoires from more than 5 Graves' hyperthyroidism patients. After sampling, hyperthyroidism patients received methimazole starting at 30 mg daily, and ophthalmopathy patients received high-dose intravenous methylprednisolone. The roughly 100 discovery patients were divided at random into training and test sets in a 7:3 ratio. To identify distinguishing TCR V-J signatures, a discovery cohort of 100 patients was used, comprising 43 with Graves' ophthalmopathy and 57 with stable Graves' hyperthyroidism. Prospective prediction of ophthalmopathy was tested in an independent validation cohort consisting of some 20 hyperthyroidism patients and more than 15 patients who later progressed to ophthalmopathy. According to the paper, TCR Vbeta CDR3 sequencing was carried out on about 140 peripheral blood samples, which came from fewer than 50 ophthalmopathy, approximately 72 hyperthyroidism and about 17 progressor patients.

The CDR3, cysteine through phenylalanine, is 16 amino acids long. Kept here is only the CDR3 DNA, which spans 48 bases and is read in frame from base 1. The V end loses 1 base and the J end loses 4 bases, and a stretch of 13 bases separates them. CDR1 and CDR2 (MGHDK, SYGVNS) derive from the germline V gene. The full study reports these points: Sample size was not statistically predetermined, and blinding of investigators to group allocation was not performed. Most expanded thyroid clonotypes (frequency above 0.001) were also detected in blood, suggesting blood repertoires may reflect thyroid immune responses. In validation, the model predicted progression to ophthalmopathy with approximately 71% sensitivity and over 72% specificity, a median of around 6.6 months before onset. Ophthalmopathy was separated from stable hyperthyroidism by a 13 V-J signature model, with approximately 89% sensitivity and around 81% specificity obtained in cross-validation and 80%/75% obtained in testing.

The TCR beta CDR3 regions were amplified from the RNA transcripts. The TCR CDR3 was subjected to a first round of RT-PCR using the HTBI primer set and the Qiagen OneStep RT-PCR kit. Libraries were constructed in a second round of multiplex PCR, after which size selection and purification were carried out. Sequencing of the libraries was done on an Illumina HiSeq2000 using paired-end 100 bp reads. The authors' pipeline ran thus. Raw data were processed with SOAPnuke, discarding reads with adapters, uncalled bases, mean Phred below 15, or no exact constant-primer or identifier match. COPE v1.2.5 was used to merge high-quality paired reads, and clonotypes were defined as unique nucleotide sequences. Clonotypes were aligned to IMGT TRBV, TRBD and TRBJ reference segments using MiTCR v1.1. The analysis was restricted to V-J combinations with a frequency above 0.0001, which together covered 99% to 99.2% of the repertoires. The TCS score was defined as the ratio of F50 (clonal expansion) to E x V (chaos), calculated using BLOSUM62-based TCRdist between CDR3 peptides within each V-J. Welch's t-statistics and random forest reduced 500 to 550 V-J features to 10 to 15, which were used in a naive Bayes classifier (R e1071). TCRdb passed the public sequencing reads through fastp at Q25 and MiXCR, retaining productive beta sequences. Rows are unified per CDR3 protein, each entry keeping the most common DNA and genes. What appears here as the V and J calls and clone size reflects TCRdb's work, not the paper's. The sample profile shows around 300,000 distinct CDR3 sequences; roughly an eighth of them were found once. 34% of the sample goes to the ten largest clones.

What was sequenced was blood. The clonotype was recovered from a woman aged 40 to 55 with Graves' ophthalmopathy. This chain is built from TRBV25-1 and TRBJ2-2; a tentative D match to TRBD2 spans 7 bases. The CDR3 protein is CASSEWEGGGTGELFF. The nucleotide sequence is TGTGCCAGCAGTGAATGGGAGGGAGGGGGCACCGGGGAGCTGTTTTTT.